This section outlines one T cell receptor (beta chain) sequence together with its context. Its antigen is not known. Time point in this sample: recipient sample about 28 days before transplant, after cytoreduction. Recipient blood drawn about 28 days pretransplant and days 30, 100, 180 after. The data derive from a study of T cell clonotyping in hematopoietic cell transplantation. About the research overall: Pretransplant recipient samples were taken after cytoreduction. Findings of the study overall: Broader posttransplant TCR repertoire diversity was predicted by graft donor and pretransplant recipient Inverse Simpson Index values. At the given depth, recipient repertoires were over 95% de novo clonotypes.

CDR3 length equals 14 residues. The V segment lost 6 bases and the J segment 2 bases; nucleotides outside the gene matches: 3. Looked up from germline, CDR1 is MDHEN and CDR2 is SYDVKM. The repertoire was sequenced with immunoSEQ multiplex PCR; TCRdb's copy has only in-frame clones and lacks some. The sample lists some 30,000 clones, just over 90% occurring once. This receptor was taken from a man aged 50-59 years with acute myeloid leukemia. Some clones in this sample may be carry-over from other donors' samples. V and J are TRBV28 and TRBJ1-5; 8 bases are shared with TRBD1. The sequencing used peripheral blood mononuclear cells, collected before stem cell transplant. CDR3 in DNA: TGTGCCAGCAGGGTGACAGGGGGCAATCAGCCCCAGCATTTT. It codes for CASRVTGGNQPQHF.